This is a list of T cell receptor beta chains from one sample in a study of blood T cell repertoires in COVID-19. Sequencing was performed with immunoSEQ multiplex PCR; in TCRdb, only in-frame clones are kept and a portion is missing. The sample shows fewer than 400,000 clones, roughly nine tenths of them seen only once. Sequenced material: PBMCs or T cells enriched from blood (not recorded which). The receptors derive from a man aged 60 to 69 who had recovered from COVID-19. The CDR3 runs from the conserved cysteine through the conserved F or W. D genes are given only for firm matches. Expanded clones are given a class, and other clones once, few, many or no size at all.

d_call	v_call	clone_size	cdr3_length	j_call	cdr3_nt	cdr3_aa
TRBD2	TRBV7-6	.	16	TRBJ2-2	TGTGCCAGCAGCCTCCTAGCGGTGCCGGGCACCGGGGAGCTGTTTTTT	CASSLLAVPGTGELFF
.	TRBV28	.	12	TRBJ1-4	TGTGCCAGCACCCGGGTTAATGAAAAACTGTTTTTT	CASTRVNEKLFF
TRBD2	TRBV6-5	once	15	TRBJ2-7	TGTGCCAGCAGCGCCGGGGTAGCGGGGAGCTACGAGCAGTACTTC	CASSAGVAGSYEQYF
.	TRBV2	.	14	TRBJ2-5	TGTGCCAGCAGTGGGGCCAGCCTGCGCGAGACCCAGTACTTC	CASSGASLRETQYF
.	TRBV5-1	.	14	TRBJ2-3	TGCGCCAGCAGCTGGGGAGCCCCCACAGATACGCAGTATTTT	CASSWGAPTDTQYF
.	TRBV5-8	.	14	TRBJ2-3	TGTGCCACCCCCCGGGAGAGGGCTGGGGATACGCAGTATTTT	CATPRERAGDTQYF
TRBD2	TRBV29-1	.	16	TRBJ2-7	TGCAGCGTTGAAACCGCGTTAGTAGCGGGAGCGGGGGAGCAGTACTTC	CSVETALVAGAGEQYF
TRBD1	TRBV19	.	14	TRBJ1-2	TGTGCCAGTAGTTGGACAGGCCCGCGCCATGGCTACACCTTC	CASSWTGPRHGYTF
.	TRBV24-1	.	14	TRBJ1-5	TGTGCCACCAGTGATTTTGGGACACCGGAGCCCCAGCATTTT	CATSDFGTPEPQHF
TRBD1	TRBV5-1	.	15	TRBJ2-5	TGCGCCAGCAGCCTGGGACGGGACAGTCAAGAGACCCAGTACTTC	CASSLGRDSQETQYF
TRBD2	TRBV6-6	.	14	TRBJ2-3	TGTGCCAGCAGGGCTAGCGGGGGCACAGATACGCAGTATTTT	CASRASGGTDTQYF
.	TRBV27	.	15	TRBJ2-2	TGTGCCAGCTCCCTAGCAGCGGTGAACACCGGGGAGCTGTTTTTT	CASSLAAVNTGELFF
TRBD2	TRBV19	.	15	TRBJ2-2	TGTGCCAGTAATGAGGGACTAGCCCCCACCGGGGAGCTGTTTTTT	CASNEGLAPTGELFF
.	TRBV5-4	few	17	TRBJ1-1	TGTGCCAGCAGCTTGGACAGAGTTATGTTGATGAACACTGAAGCTTTCTTT	CASSLDRVMLMNTEAFF
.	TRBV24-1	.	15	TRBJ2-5	TGTGCCACCAGTCCCGGGAGAAGGGCCGCAGAGACCCAGTACTTC	CATSPGRRAAETQYF
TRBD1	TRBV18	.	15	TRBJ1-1	TGTGCCAGCTCACCGCGGACAGGCTCGGACACTGAAGCTTTCTTT	CASSPRTGSDTEAFF
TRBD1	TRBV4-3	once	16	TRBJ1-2	TGCGCCAGCAGCCGGTCGACGGGACAGGGAAATCGTGGCTACACCTTC	CASSRSTGQGNRGYTF
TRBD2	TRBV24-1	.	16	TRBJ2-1	TGTGCCACCAGTGATTTGCAAGCGGGAGTCTACAATGAGCAGTTCTTC	CATSDLQAGVYNEQFF
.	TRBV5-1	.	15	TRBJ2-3	TGCGCCAGCAGCTTGGCCCCAATAGCGGACCATACGCAGTATTTT	CASSLAPIADHTQYF
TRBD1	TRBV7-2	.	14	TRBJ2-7	TGTGCCAGCAGCTTACCGGGACAGACCTACGAGCAGTACTTC	CASSLPGQTYEQYF
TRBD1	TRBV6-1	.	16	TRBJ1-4	TGTGCCAGCAGTGACCGACAGGGATCAACTAATGAAAAACTGTTTTTT	CASSDRQGSTNEKLFF
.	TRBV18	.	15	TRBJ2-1	TGTGCCAGCTCACCAAAAGCGGAAAGGGATAATGAGCAGTTCTTC	CASSPKAERDNEQFF
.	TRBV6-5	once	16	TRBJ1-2	TGTGCCAGCAGTTACTCTTCTATTGGGGCAGGATATGGCTACACCTTC	CASSYSSIGAGYGYTF
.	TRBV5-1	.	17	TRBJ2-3	TGCGCCAGCAGCTTGGGGGTTGGCGGGACGAGCACAGATACGCAGTATTTT	CASSLGVGGTSTDTQYF
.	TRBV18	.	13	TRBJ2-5	TGTGCCAGCTCACCACAACAATGGGAGACCCAGTACTTC	CASSPQQWETQYF
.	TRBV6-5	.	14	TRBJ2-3	TGTGCCAGCCTCATACGAAGGGGCGCGAGGACGCAGTATTTT	CASLIRRGARTQYF